This T cell receptor beta chain was identified in a study of CD8+ T cells in alopecia areata. Study information: Tofacitinib was taken orally by treated patients, and the dose was 5 to 10 mg twice daily.

The germline V gene has CDR1 KGHSH and CDR2 LQKENI. Deletions cut 3 bases from V and 6 bases from J, with 15 bases between. This CDR3 has 15 residues. TCR sequencing used cDNA made by reverse transcription of extracted RNA. Here immunoSEQ multiplex PCR was the method, and the copy in TCRdb shows in-frame clones only, minus some. Of 270,000 or so clones detected, roughly 60% appear once; the ten largest clones hold under 2%. Treatment reported: oral pan-JAK inhibitor, 5-10 mg twice daily. PBMCs, the starting material, were the source of sorted CD4+ and CD8+ T cells. This chain joins TRBV18 and TRBJ2-1, with TRBD2 as a possible D gene (6 bases). Source: CD4+ T cells sorted from blood, taken at week 24, from a patient treated with tofacitinib. This clonotype was obtained from a human donor with alopecia areata. The CDR3 protein is CASSPRRDSRNEQFF. The CDR3, as DNA: TGTGCCAGCTCACCCAGACGGGACTCCCGCAATGAGCAGTTCTTC.